This paragraph covers one T cell receptor (beta chain) sequence. Its matching antigen is unknown. The data are from a study of cytomegalovirus exposure and HLA in healthy donors. The CDR3 is made up of 14 amino acids. In germline, CDR1 is SGHDT, CDR2 YYEEEE. Trimming cost V 4 bases and J 2 bases, with 11 bases left between them. With 60 Vbeta and 13 Jbeta primers, the PCR was carried out. Assay: immunoSEQ multiplex PCR; the TCRdb copy retains only in-frame clones and omits some. The table lists fewer than 300,000 clones, 86% of them singletons, with roughly 4% in the top ten. Study conclusions and caveats: Most of the TCR beta V segments (in an earlier analysis) were productive either about 90% or about 30% of the time.

This receptor was taken from a man aged 35-49 years in good health and CMV-seropositive. Sequencing was performed on PBMCs. The chain recombines TRBV5-6 with TRBJ2-3; D possibly corresponds to TRBD2 (5 bases). The CDR3 loop reads CASSKGLNTDTQYF. The CDR3 nucleotides are TGTGCCAGCAGCAAAGGACTGAACACAGATACGCAGTATTTT.